This T cell receptor beta chain appears in the sequencing data of a study of blood T cell repertoires in COVID-19. The V end lost 0 bases, the J end lost 8 bases, and 13 bases lay between the germline ends. CDR1 and CDR2 (germline): SGHTA, FQGNSA. The CDR3 totals 14 residues. Sequencing was performed with immunoSEQ multiplex PCR; in TCRdb, only in-frame clones are kept and a portion is missing. The sample carries about 280,000 clones, over 75% recorded once. Material for sequencing was peripheral blood. The sequence derives from a human donor in a cohort sampled during active COVID-19. The chain is built from TRBV7-2 and TRBJ1-2; maybe TRBD1 (6 bases). CDR3 amino acids: CASSLARGFGGYTF. The CDR3, as DNA: TGTGCCAGCAGCTTAGCGAGGGGGTTTGGGGGCTACACCTTC.